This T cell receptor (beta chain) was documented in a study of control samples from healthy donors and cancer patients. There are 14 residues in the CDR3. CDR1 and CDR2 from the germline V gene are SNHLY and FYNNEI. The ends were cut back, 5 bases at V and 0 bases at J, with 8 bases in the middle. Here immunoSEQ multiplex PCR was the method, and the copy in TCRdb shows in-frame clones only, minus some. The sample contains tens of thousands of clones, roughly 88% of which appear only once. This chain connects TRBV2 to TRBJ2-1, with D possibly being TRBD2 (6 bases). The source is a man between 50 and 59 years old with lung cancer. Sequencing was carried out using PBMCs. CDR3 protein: CASSRGSSYNEQFF. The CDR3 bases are TGTGCCAGCAGTCGGGGGAGCTCCTACAATGAGCAGTTCTTC.